The rows below give T cell receptor beta chains drawn from one sample of a study of blood T cell repertoires in COVID-19. Generated by immunoSEQ multiplex PCR, the TCRdb table keeps only in-frame clones and is missing some. The table shows about 240,000 clones, with about four fifths occurring only once. Sequencing was performed on peripheral blood. These receptors originate from a woman older than 75 with acute or convalescent COVID-19. Both conserved end residues are part of each CDR3. Fields, in order: clone size, J gene, CDR3 length, V gene, D gene, CDR3 protein, CDR3 DNA. The D gene is left open where the match is weak. Rows give clone size only sometimes, using once, few, many, or a class for an expanded clone.

NA TRBJ2-7 15 TRBV7-8 TRBD1 CASSFGTGDPTGEYF TGTGCCAGCAGCTTCGGGACAGGCGATCCAACCGGGGAGTACTTC
NA TRBJ2-1 15 TRBV3-1/TRBV3-2 TRBD2 CASSQTSGSYNEQFF TGTGCCAGCAGCCAAACTAGCGGCTCCTACAATGAGCAGTTCTTC
NA TRBJ2-3 15 TRBV6-1 NA CASSEAQGFTDTQYF TGTGCCAGCAGTGAAGCACAGGGCTTCACAGATACGCAGTATTTT
few TRBJ2-2 13 TRBV9 TRBD2 CASSRGDTGELFF TGTGCCAGCAGCCGGGGGGACACCGGGGAGCTGTTTTTT
NA TRBJ2-5 12 TRBV5-1 NA CASSPQGETQYF TGCGCCAGCAGCCCCCAGGGGGAGACCCAGTACTTC
NA TRBJ1-5 15 TRBV6-5 NA CASSPGHNSNQPQHF TGTGCCAGCAGTCCGGGACATAATAGCAATCAGCCCCAGCATTTT
NA TRBJ2-5 12 TRBV15 NA CATSRGRETQYF TGTGCCACCAGCAGAGGCCGGGAGACCCAGTACTTC
NA TRBJ2-3 16 TRBV5-1 TRBD2 CASSLAGLAGTDTQYF TGCGCCAGCAGCTTGGCGGGACTAGCGGGGACAGATACGCAGTATTTT
NA TRBJ2-1 15 TRBV5-4 NA CASSFLPDSYNEQFF TGTGCCAGCAGTTTCCTCCCGGACAGCTACAATGAGCAGTTCTTC
NA TRBJ1-3 12 TRBV6-5 NA CILGGVGNTIYF TGTATACTGGGGGGGGTAGGAAACACCATATATTTT
NA TRBJ1-4 14 TRBV5-1 TRBD1 CASSSQGAGEKLFF TGCGCCAGCAGCTCCCAGGGGGCGGGTGAAAAACTGTTTTTT
NA TRBJ2-3 15 TRBV19 TRBD1 CASSQGARGTDTQYF TGTGCCAGCAGTCAGGGGGCGCGAGGGACAGATACGCAGTATTTT
NA TRBJ2-5 15 TRBV2 TRBD2 CASSEAPGRGETQYF TGTGCCAGCAGTGAAGCGCCTGGGCGGGGGGAGACCCAGTACTTC
NA TRBJ1-1 14 TRBV18 NA CASSTVEWDTEAFF TGTGCCAGCTCAACCGTGGAGTGGGACACTGAAGCTTTCTTT
NA TRBJ2-5 16 TRBV7-9 TRBD1 CASSRAGQGPEETQYF TGTGCCAGCAGCCGCGCTGGACAGGGGCCCGAGGAGACCCAGTACTTC
NA TRBJ2-3 15 TRBV4-1 TRBD2 CASSQPSGTTDTQYF TGCGCCAGCAGCCAACCTAGCGGAACCACAGATACGCAGTATTTT
NA TRBJ2-2 16 TRBV19 TRBD1 CASRPGDRSNTGELFF TGTGCCAGTAGGCCCGGGGACAGATCGAACACCGGGGAGCTGTTTTTT
NA TRBJ1-4 15 TRBV4-1 NA CASSQGPGSNEKLFF TGCGCCAGCAGCCAAGGGCCGGGTTCTAATGAAAAACTGTTTTTT
NA TRBJ1-2 18 TRBV5-1 NA CASSSQPATREFNYGYTF TGCGCCAGCAGCTCCCAGCCGGCAACCCGGGAATTTAACTATGGCTACACCTTC
NA TRBJ2-5 17 TRBV19 NA CASSMEGRWAPPETQYF TGTGCCAGTAGTATGGAGGGGCGTTGGGCCCCCCCAGAGACCCAGTACTTC
NA TRBJ2-3 15 TRBV18 TRBD2 CASSPVLAGLDTQYF TGTGCCAGCTCACCAGTCCTAGCGGGACTAGATACGCAGTATTTT
NA TRBJ2-5 14 TRBV15 NA CATSRDTVRETQYF TGTGCCACCAGCAGAGATACCGTGAGAGAGACCCAGTACTTC
NA TRBJ2-2 16 TRBV7-2 NA CASSLVLVGQAGELFF TGTGCCAGCAGCTTAGTCCTTGTTGGGCAGGCCGGGGAGCTGTTTTTT
NA TRBJ1-3 14 TRBV2 NA CASMTGLSGNTIYF TGTGCCAGCATGACCGGACTCTCTGGAAACACCATATATTTT
NA TRBJ1-5 16 TRBV28 TRBD1 CASSQEDRGRGQPQHF TGTGCCAGCAGTCAAGAGGACAGGGGGCGCGGTCAGCCCCAGCATTTT
NA TRBJ2-7 15 TRBV19 NA CASSPGVAFTYEQYF TGTGCCAGTAGCCCCGGGGTGGCCTTCACCTACGAGCAGTACTTC
NA TRBJ2-1 15 TRBV5-1 NA CASSLGRDPPAEQFF TGCGCCAGCAGCTTGGGGCGGGACCCTCCCGCTGAGCAGTTCTTC
NA TRBJ2-2 19 TRBV5-1 TRBD2 CASSYLPTSGGAGTGELFF TGCGCCAGCAGCTACCTACCGACTAGCGGGGGGGCTGGTACCGGGGAGCTGTTTTTT
NA TRBJ2-2 16 TRBV7-9 TRBD1 CASSYSGQGGTGELFF TGTGCCAGCAGCTACTCCGGACAGGGGGGGACCGGGGAGCTGTTTTTT